Presented here are 11 T cell receptor beta chains from one specimen sequenced in a study of T cell responses to AZD1222 COVID-19 vaccine. TCRdb keeps only in-frame clones here, not all; method: immunoSEQ multiplex PCR. This repertoire shows about 160,000 clones, roughly 92% found once; its top ten account for about 4.6%. Sequencing used peripheral blood, obtained 28 days after the second AZD1222 dose. The source is an adult who received the AZD1222 COVID-19 vaccine.

This clone was counted only a few times. This sequence joins TRBV19 and TRBJ1-5; D is unresolved. This CDR3 has 13 residues. V was shortened by 7 bases and J by 0 bases, with 7 bases between the two germline ends. The germline gives CDR1 LNHDA, CDR2 SQIVND (reference sequence). In nucleotides, the CDR3 is TGTGCCAGTAAATGGGGTAGCAATCAGCCCCAGCATTTT. This sequence encodes CASKWGSNQPQHF.

The V and J genes are TRBV27 and TRBJ2-7; TRBD2 matches 10 bases. This CDR3 is 15 amino acids long. The V and J ends lost 4 bases and 0 bases, in that order; junction bases with no gene match: 3. Germline CDR1 reads MNHEY; CDR2 reads SMNVEV (reference sequence). The CDR3 is CASSSTSGHSYEQYF. CDR3 nucleotides: TGTGCCAGCAGTTCGACTAGCGGGCACTCCTACGAGCAGTACTTC.

The chain recombines TRBV28 with TRBJ2-7; 9 nucleotides align to TRBD1. The CDR3 is 13 amino acids. Looked up from germline, CDR1 is MDHEN and CDR2 is SYDVKM. Trimming removed 7 bases from V and 2 bases from J; junction bases left unmatched: 3. The CDR3, as DNA: TGTGCCAGCATGACAGGGGGGCCCTACGAGCAGTACTTC. It specifies CASMTGGPYEQYF.

The V gene is TRBV2, the J gene TRBJ2-7; D ambiguous. From germline, CDR1 is SNHLY and CDR2 FYNNEI. This CDR3 spans 11 amino acids. Trimming shortened V by 1 base and J by 3 bases, and 1 base separated the two germline ends. CDR3 loop: CASSEDYEQYF. In nucleotides, the CDR3 is TGTGCCAGCAGTGAAGACTACGAGCAGTACTTC.

The chain carries TRBV4-1 and TRBJ2-3, with 8 nucleotides matching TRBD2. V shed 3 bases and J 6 bases; nucleotides not matched to a gene: 5. This CDR3 has 14 residues. Germline V lookup: CDR1 MGHRA, CDR2 YSYEKL. CDR3 loop: CASSHSGSLDTQYF. CDR3 bases: TGCGCCAGCAGCCACAGCGGGAGTTTGGATACGCAGTATTTT.

The chain is built from TRBV19 and TRBJ2-4; D remains ambiguous. The CDR3 spans 18 residues. V gave up 4 bases and J gave up 0 bases, with 19 bases separating them. Germline-derived CDR1 and CDR2 are LNHDA and SQIVND (reference sequence). The CDR3 is CASSKNSGPTSAKNIQYF. The DNA of the CDR3 is TGTGCCAGTAGTAAAAATTCCGGGCCCACCTCAGCCAAAAACATTCAGTACTTC.

CDR3 loop: CASHLAGGPGTQYF. The CDR3 DNA reads TGCGCCAGCCACCTAGCGGGAGGGCCAGGGACCCAGTACTTC. The chain combines TRBV5-1 with TRBJ2-5; 12 bases line up with TRBD2. The CDR3 extends over 14 amino acids. Unmatched junction bases numbered 8, after V lost 7 bases and J lost 7 bases. Germline loops: CDR1 SGHRS, CDR2 YFSETQ.

In this sample, this clone turned up many times. The junction departs from germline at one end; a sequencing error may be responsible. The V call is TRBV2, the J call TRBJ1-1; no definite D call. The CDR3 has 13 residues. The germline CDR1 and CDR2 sequences are SNHLY and FYNNEI. The CDR3 DNA follows: TGTGCCAGCAGTAAAGCAGTAGGGACTGAAGCTTTCTTT. Residues: CASSKAVGTEAFF.

This clone was counted a few times. The gene calls are TRBV10-1 and TRBJ1-5; D is unresolved. Per germline, CDR1 WNHNN and CDR2 SYGVQD (reference sequence). The CDR3 is 11 residues long. Trimming took 6 bases from V and 6 from J, leaving 6 bases between them. Here the CDR3 reads CASRFRQPQHF. CDR3 DNA: TGCGCCAGCAGGTTCCGTCAGCCCCAGCATTTT.

V and J are TRBV7-2 and TRBJ2-3; D is ambiguous. The germline gives CDR1 SGHTA, CDR2 FQGNSA. The CDR3 spans 13 residues. V was clipped by 2 bases and J by 10 bases, with 13 bases between them. The CDR3 DNA follows: TGTGCCAGCAGCTTACCCCAGACTCCAGCGCAGTATTTT. This sequence encodes CASSLPQTPAQYF.

The genes are TRBV5-1 and TRBJ1-1; tentatively, D is TRBD1 (6 bases). This CDR3 spans 15 amino acids. Germline V CDR1 and CDR2: SGHRS, YFSETQ. Trimming stripped 2 bases from V and 0 bases from J, with 11 bases between. The CDR3 coding sequence is TGCGCCAGCAGCTTTGGACAGCTAATGAACACTGAAGCTTTCTTT. This translates into CASSFGQLMNTEAFF.